These T cell receptor beta chains were read from a single sample in a study of shared clonotypes between healthy human individuals. Clones were read by immunoSEQ multiplex PCR, and TCRdb kept only the in-frame ones, dropping some. The repertoire holds about 1.1 million clones, with 60% to 80% as singletons. Sequenced sample: memory CD4+ T cells from PBMCs. These receptors were obtained from a man aged 18 to 35 in good health. Some clones in this sample may be carry-over from other donors' samples. Each CDR3 is given with its conserved first and last residue. The D gene is left open where the match is weak. Clone size is not always given. Where it is, it says once, few, many or a class for expanded clones.

clone_size d_call j_call v_call cdr3_nt cdr3_aa
- - TRBJ1-3 TRBV5-8 TGTGCCAGCAGCATCCGGGGGGGAAACACCATATATTTT CASSIRGGNTIYF
once - TRBJ2-7 TRBV18 TGTGCCAGCTCACCAGAGTCCGAGCAGTACTTC CASSPESEQYF
few TRBD1 TRBJ2-2 TRBV5-1 TGCGCCAGCCGCCGGGACAGGGAGGACACCGGGGAGCTGTTTTTT CASRRDREDTGELFF
once - TRBJ2-7 TRBV9 TGTGCCAGCAGCCCCCAATCGGGCGTAACCTCCTACGAGCAGTACTTC CASSPQSGVTSYEQYF
- - TRBJ2-5 TRBV7-3 TGTGCCAGCAGCTTAGTCGGCGGGGCTCAAGAGACCCAGTACTTC CASSLVGGAQETQYF
- TRBD1 TRBJ2-2 TRBV7-9 TGTGCCAGCAGCTTAGCGACAGGGGCTCCAGCCGGGGAGCTGTTTTTT CASSLATGAPAGELFF
- TRBD2 TRBJ2-7 TRBV5-1 TGCGCCAGCAGCCGTACGGGGGGGACCCTCGAGCAGTACTTC CASSRTGGTLEQYF
- TRBD1 TRBJ1-2 TRBV5-6 TGTGCCAGCAGCTGGGGACAGGGGGCCGGCTACACCTTC CASSWGQGAGYTF
- TRBD2 TRBJ2-2 TRBV11-2 TGTGCCAGCAGCTTACTAGCGGTCGCGAACACCGGGGAGCTGTTTTTT CASSLLAVANTGELFF
- TRBD2 TRBJ2-3 TRBV11-1 TGTGCCAGCAGCTTAGGTCACAGGACTAGTATTGATACGCAGTATTTT CASSLGHRTSIDTQYF
- - TRBJ1-2 TRBV9 TGTGCCAGCAGCGTAGTTAGCGGTACGATTATGAATGGCTACACCTTC CASSVVSGTIMNGYTF
- TRBD1 TRBJ2-1 TRBV4-3 TGCGCCAGCAGCCACCTCGCGGACAGGTACAATGAGCAGTTCTTC CASSHLADRYNEQFF
- - TRBJ1-3 TRBV19 TGTGCCAGTAGTTTCACAGGGCGCTCTGGAAACACCATATATTTT CASSFTGRSGNTIYF
- TRBD2 TRBJ2-7 TRBV6-1 TGTGCCAGCAGAGGCAGCGGGAGCTCCTACGAGCAGTACTTC CASRGSGSSYEQYF
few - TRBJ2-7 TRBV30 TGTGCCTGGAGTGGGGTAGGGGCTGGGGAGCAGTACTTC CAWSGVGAGEQYF
- - TRBJ2-1 TRBV5-1 TGCGCCAGCAGCTTGCCCCTACTGGATAGGGGATTCAATGAGCAGTTCTTC CASSLPLLDRGFNEQFF
- TRBD1 TRBJ1-2 TRBV5-6 TGTGCCAGCAGCTTGGTAGGACAGGGACACTATGGCTACACCTTC CASSLVGQGHYGYTF
- - TRBJ2-3 TRBV7-9 TGTGCCAGCAGCTACCCCCGCACAGATACGCAGTATTTT CASSYPRTDTQYF
few - TRBJ2-1 TRBV5-5 TGTGCCAGCAGCTCGGCAGGGTTCTACAATGAGCAGTTCTTC CASSSAGFYNEQFF
- TRBD2 TRBJ2-7 TRBV5-1 TGCGCCAGCAGCTTGGGGCTAGCGGGGAACTACGAGCAGTACTTC CASSLGLAGNYEQYF
- - TRBJ1-5 TRBV23-1 TGCGCCAGCAGTCAGGCAGGGGTGTACAATCAGCCCCAGCATTTT CASSQAGVYNQPQHF
few TRBD1 TRBJ1-1 TRBV7-9 TGTGCCAGCAGCTTCCGAACAGGGGGCGCTCGGAACACTGAAGCTTTCTTT CASSFRTGGARNTEAFF
- - TRBJ2-5 TRBV2 TGTGCCAGCAGTGAATATCGTGTGTGGGAGACCCAGTACTTC CASSEYRVWETQYF
- TRBD1 TRBJ2-7 TRBV5-4 TGTGCCAGCAGCGCGGCACCGGGACAGGGGATCGACGAGCAGTACTTC CASSAAPGQGIDEQYF
- - TRBJ1-3 TRBV5-1 TGCGCCAGCAGCTGGGGGAACCTTGGTCTTGGAAACACCATATATTTT CASSWGNLGLGNTIYF
- TRBD1 TRBJ1-2 TRBV6-5 TGTGCCAGCAGTTACTCGACAGGGGCTAACTATGGCTACACCTTC CASSYSTGANYGYTF
- - TRBJ2-6 TRBV7-9 TGTGCCAGCAGCTTAGGGGGGGCCCGCTCTGGGGCCAACGTCCTGACTTTC CASSLGGARSGANVLTF
- - TRBJ2-7 TRBV5-1 TGCGCCAGCAGCTACGGTTATACCTACGAGCAGTACTTC CASSYGYTYEQYF
- - TRBJ2-1 TRBV7-3 TGTGCCAGCAGCTTATTACCAGGGGTCAATGAGCAGTTCTTC CASSLLPGVNEQFF
once TRBD2 TRBJ2-1 TRBV9 TGTGCCAGCAGCCCAATCAAGATACTAGCGGGAAGAACCTACAATGAGCAGTTCTTC CASSPIKILAGRTYNEQFF
- - TRBJ1-6 TRBV5-6 TGTGCCAGCAGCTTTCAGGCCTCAAATAATTCACCCCTCCACTTT CASSFQASNNSPLHF
once TRBD1 TRBJ1-2 TRBV5-8 TGTGCCAGCAGCCCTGGAGGGGGCCGGAGCTATGGCTACACCTTC CASSPGGGRSYGYTF
- TRBD2 TRBJ2-2 TRBV11-3 TGTGCCAGCGAATTAGCCGTACCGGGACTAGCGGGAGCGACCGGGGAGCTGTTTTTT CASELAVPGLAGATGELFF
- - TRBJ2-2 TRBV7-9 TGTGCCAGCAGCCCGATCGTGACCGGGGAGCTGTTTTTT CASSPIVTGELFF
once - TRBJ2-7 TRBV15 TGTGCCACCAGCAGAGACAGGGTCAGCTACGAGCAGTACTTC CATSRDRVSYEQYF
- - TRBJ1-1 TRBV29-1 TGCAGCGTTGACAGGGGTTGGGGGATGAACACTGAAGCTTTCTTT CSVDRGWGMNTEAFF
- - TRBJ1-1 TRBV20-1 TGCAGTGGACGGGGGACTGAAGCTTTCTTT CSGRGTEAFF
once - TRBJ1-6 TRBV7-8 TGTGCCAGCAGCTTAGGCGTCGCAGGAGATAATTCACCCCTCCACTTT CASSLGVAGDNSPLHF
few - TRBJ2-5 TRBV28 TGTGCCAGCAGTCCACGCAGAGTGGCCCAGTACTTC CASSPRRVAQYF
- TRBD2 TRBJ2-7 TRBV4-2 TGTGCCAGCAGCCAAGGCGGGAGTGGGGACGAGCAGTACTTC CASSQGGSGDEQYF
once - TRBJ2-1 TRBV7-2 TGTGCCAGCAGCGCAGTGGGCCGGTGGAATGAGCAGTTCTTC CASSAVGRWNEQFF
- - TRBJ1-1 TRBV9 TGTGCCAGCAGTCCCCCGTTAGGGGAGAGGATTGAAGCTTTCTTT CASSPPLGERIEAFF
- TRBD1 TRBJ2-5 TRBV7-3 TGTGCCAGCAGCTTATTTGGTAATTCCGGGACAGGCAAAGAGACCCAGTACTTC CASSLFGNSGTGKETQYF
- - TRBJ1-1 TRBV5-1 TGCGCCAGCAGCTTAGACGCTTTGAACACTGAAGCTTTCTTT CASSLDALNTEAFF
- - TRBJ1-2 TRBV10-3 TGTGCCATCAGGGATACAGGGTATGGCTACACCTTC CAIRDTGYGYTF
- TRBD1 TRBJ2-1 TRBV6-6 TGTGCCTGCCGGCTGGGGACAGGCGATAATGAGCAGTTCTTC CACRLGTGDNEQFF
few - TRBJ1-1 TRBV5-1 TGCGCCAGCAGCTTGTCCGGTCCCAACACTGAAGCTTTCTTT CASSLSGPNTEAFF
- TRBD1 TRBJ1-2 TRBV14 TGTGCCAGCAGCCCGACAGGGGCCGCGAACTATGGCTACACCTTC CASSPTGAANYGYTF
- - TRBJ2-2 TRBV11-3 TGTGCCAGCAGTACTGCCGGGATGAACACCGGGGAGCTGTTTTTT CASSTAGMNTGELFF
- - TRBJ1-5 TRBV7-8 TGTGCCAGCAGCTTGGGCCAAGGGGTGGGCAATCAGCCCCAGCATTTT CASSLGQGVGNQPQHF
- - TRBJ1-2 TRBV18 TGTGCCAGCACGCTGGGCAGGCATGAGGGCTACACCTTC CASTLGRHEGYTF
- - TRBJ2-2 TRBV19 TGTGCCAGTAGTATAGCGGGAGTCAAGGTCGGGGAGCTGTTTTTT CASSIAGVKVGELFF
- TRBD2 TRBJ2-5 TRBV7-6 TGTGCCAGCAGCTATAGGGTACTAGCGGGCTCCCCTGGAGAGACCCAGTACTTC CASSYRVLAGSPGETQYF
- TRBD1 TRBJ1-3 TRBV28 TGTGCCAGCAGGAATTCGGGACAGAAAGGAAACACCATATATTTT CASRNSGQKGNTIYF
- - TRBJ2-6 TRBV16 TGTGCCAGCAGCACCCGAACAGAGGCCAACGTCCTGACTTTC CASSTRTEANVLTF
- - TRBJ1-2 TRBV5-8 TGTGCCAGCAGCTTGTTGGGGGCTGGCCCCAGGGAGGACACCTTC CASSLLGAGPREDTF
few TRBD2 TRBJ2-7 TRBV11-2 TGTGCCAGCAGCTCCCCCCGACTAGCGCCCTACGAGCAGTACTTC CASSSPRLAPYEQYF